This T cell receptor beta chain was sequenced for a study of patients and donors after allogeneic stem cell transplantation. TCRdb reanalysed the RT-PCR reads using MiXCR and keeps one entry per CDR3 protein. This table holds roughly 41,000 distinct CDR3 sequences, about 31% found once. This sequence was found in a human donor who was either an allogeneic HSCT recipient or a stem cell or donor lymphocyte infusion donor (not recorded which). It is not recorded whose cells these are; they may come from a transplant donor. The sequenced sample was blood, either unsorted or a sorted T cell fraction (not recorded which).

In DNA form, the CDR3 reads TGTGCCAGCGGAAGGACAGGGCCTTTCTCTGGAAACACCATATATTTT. Its protein product is CASGRTGPFSGNTIYF. The gene calls are TRBV25-1 and TRBJ1-3; the match to TRBD1 covers 8 bases. The germline CDR1 and CDR2 sequences are MGHDK and SYGVNS. V lost 8 bases and J lost 0; bases outside the gene matches: 9. The CDR3 loop spans 16 amino acids.